The entry below gives a single T cell receptor beta chain sequence along with its context. Sequencing targeted expressed TCRB transcripts, as all isolated RNA had been reverse transcribed. TCRdb's table, derived via immunoSEQ multiplex PCR, lists solely in-frame clones and lacks some. The table shows around 250,000 clones, with about 25% occurring only once. This sample is part of a study of beta chain features in type 1 diabetes. This CDR3 contains 15 residues. J gave up 9 bases and V 7 bases, and 11 bases lay outside the gene matches. Per the germline V gene, CDR1 is SNHLY and CDR2 is FYNNEI. The sequencing sample was made of central memory CD4+ T cells from blood. The receptor was isolated from a man in his thirties or forties in good health. The rearrangement links TRBV2 to TRBJ2-1; TRBD2 matches at 11 bases. CDR3 coding DNA: TGTGCCAGCATTGAGGGTAGCGGGAGGGCCAGTGAGCAGTTCTTC. This sequence encodes CASIEGSGRASEQFF.